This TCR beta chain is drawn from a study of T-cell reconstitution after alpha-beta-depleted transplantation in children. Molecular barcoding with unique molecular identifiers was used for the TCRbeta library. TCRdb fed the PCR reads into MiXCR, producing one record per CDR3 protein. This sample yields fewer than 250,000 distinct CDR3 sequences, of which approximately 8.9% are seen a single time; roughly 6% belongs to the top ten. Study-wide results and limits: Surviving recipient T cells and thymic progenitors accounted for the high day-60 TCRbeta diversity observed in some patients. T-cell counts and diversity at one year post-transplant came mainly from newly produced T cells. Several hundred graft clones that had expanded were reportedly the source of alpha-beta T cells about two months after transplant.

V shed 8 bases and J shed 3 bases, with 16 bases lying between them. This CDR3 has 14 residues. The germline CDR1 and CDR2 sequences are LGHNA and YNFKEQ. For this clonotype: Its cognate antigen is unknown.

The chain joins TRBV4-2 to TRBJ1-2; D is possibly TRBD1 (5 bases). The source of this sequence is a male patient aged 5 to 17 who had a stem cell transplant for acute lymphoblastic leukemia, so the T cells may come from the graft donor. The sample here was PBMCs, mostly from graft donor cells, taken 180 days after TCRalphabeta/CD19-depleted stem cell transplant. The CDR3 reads CASGPGLRYYGYTF. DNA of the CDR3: TGTGCCAGCGGCCCGGGACTCCGTTACTATGGCTACACCTTC.